This T cell receptor beta chain was sequenced during a study of T cell changes during pregnancy in multiple sclerosis. V gave up 0 bases and J gave up 4 bases, with 16 bases separating them. CDR1 and CDR2 (germline): SGDLS, YYNGEE. The CDR3 contains 16 residues. The assay was immunoSEQ multiplex PCR, and TCRdb's table has in-frame clones only and misses some. The table lists about 58,000 clones, less than 95% of them singletons. Sequencing was performed on CD4+ T cells from peripheral blood mononuclear cells, taken after pregnancy. This TCR came from a female donor in good health, enrolled as a control in a pregnancy study. The chain is built from TRBV9 and TRBJ1-2; TRBD1 is a possible D gene (5 bases). The CDR3, as DNA: TGTGCCAGCAGCGTAGACGGGTCGGGGGGGGTCTATGGCTACACCTTC. Protein product: CASSVDGSGGVYGYTF.